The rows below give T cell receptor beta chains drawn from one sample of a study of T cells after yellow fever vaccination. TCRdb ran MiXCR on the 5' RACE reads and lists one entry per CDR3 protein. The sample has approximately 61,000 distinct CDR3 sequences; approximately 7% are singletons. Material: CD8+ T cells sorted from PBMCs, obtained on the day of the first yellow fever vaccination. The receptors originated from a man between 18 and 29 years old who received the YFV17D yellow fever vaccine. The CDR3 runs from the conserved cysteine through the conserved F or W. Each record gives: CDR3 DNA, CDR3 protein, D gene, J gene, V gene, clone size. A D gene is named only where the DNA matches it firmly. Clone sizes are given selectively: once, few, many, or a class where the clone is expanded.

cdr3_nt: TGCGCCAGCAGCCAGCTGGGTGGGGGTTATACCGGTGAGCAGTTCTTC; cdr3_aa: CASSQLGGGYTGEQFF; d_call: .; j_call: TRBJ2-1; v_call: TRBV4-3; clone_size: .
cdr3_nt: TGTGCCAGCAGCCCCGGTAGAGGGGAGACCCAGTACTTC; cdr3_aa: CASSPGRGETQYF; d_call: .; j_call: TRBJ2-5; v_call: TRBV7-6; clone_size: .
cdr3_nt: TGTGCCATCAGTGAGCCCGGACAGGGGAGGACTACGCAGTATTTT; cdr3_aa: CAISEPGQGRTTQYF; d_call: TRBD1; j_call: TRBJ2-3; v_call: TRBV10-3; clone_size: .
cdr3_nt: TGTGCCAGCAGCCATGACAGGGCCCCCTACAATGAGCAGTTCTTC; cdr3_aa: CASSHDRAPYNEQFF; d_call: TRBD1; j_call: TRBJ2-1; v_call: TRBV12-3/TRBV12-4; clone_size: many
cdr3_nt: TGTGCCAGCAGCTTAGAACCGGGACGCCCGAGGGAGACCCAGTACTTC; cdr3_aa: CASSLEPGRPRETQYF; d_call: .; j_call: TRBJ2-5; v_call: TRBV7-6; clone_size: .
cdr3_nt: TGTGCCAGCAGCTTACCGGGGCCAGGAGAGACCCAGTACTTC; cdr3_aa: CASSLPGPGETQYF; d_call: .; j_call: TRBJ2-5; v_call: TRBV7-8; clone_size: .
cdr3_nt: TGTGCCAGCAGTTCCGACAGTAGGATGAACACTGAAGCTTTCTTT; cdr3_aa: CASSSDSRMNTEAFF; d_call: .; j_call: TRBJ1-1; v_call: TRBV12-3/TRBV12-4; clone_size: many
cdr3_nt: TGTGCCACCAGCAGCGACCGGGGCAGCTCCTACAATGAGCAGTTCTTC; cdr3_aa: CATSSDRGSSYNEQFF; d_call: .; j_call: TRBJ2-1; v_call: TRBV15; clone_size: many
cdr3_nt: TGCGCCAGCAGCCTATCCGGGACTAGCGGGACCTACGAGCAGTACTTC; cdr3_aa: CASSLSGTSGTYEQYF; d_call: TRBD2; j_call: TRBJ2-7; v_call: TRBV4-1; clone_size: many
cdr3_nt: TGTGCCAGCAGTTACATCGGCCCGGCTGGCACAGATACGCAGTATTTT; cdr3_aa: CASSYIGPAGTDTQYF; d_call: .; j_call: TRBJ2-3; v_call: TRBV6-5; clone_size: many
cdr3_nt: TGTGCCATCGGCCCCGAGCGACGGCACAATGAGCAGTTCTTC; cdr3_aa: CAIGPERRHNEQFF; d_call: .; j_call: TRBJ2-1; v_call: TRBV5-3; clone_size: .
cdr3_nt: TGTGCCAGCAGCTTTTCGTCACCTAACGAGCAGTACTTC; cdr3_aa: CASSFSSPNEQYF; d_call: .; j_call: TRBJ2-7; v_call: TRBV5-4; clone_size: .
cdr3_nt: TGCGCCAGCAGCTTGGCCGCCGTGGGTAACACTGAAGCTTTCTTT; cdr3_aa: CASSLAAVGNTEAFF; d_call: .; j_call: TRBJ1-1; v_call: TRBV5-1; clone_size: many
cdr3_nt: TGTGCCACCAGCAGGGCTCCAGGGGTTGGTCAGTACTTC; cdr3_aa: CATSRAPGVGQYF; d_call: .; j_call: TRBJ2-4; v_call: TRBV15; clone_size: many
cdr3_nt: TGCGCCAGCAGCCAAGATGAGGCCGACAGGCGGTCCCTTCCGCCTGAAGCTTTCTTT; cdr3_aa: CASSQDEADRRSLPPEAFF; d_call: .; j_call: TRBJ1-1; v_call: TRBV4-3; clone_size: .
cdr3_nt: TGTGCCAGCAGCCCACGGGATTTGTATGGCTACACCTTC; cdr3_aa: CASSPRDLYGYTF; d_call: .; j_call: TRBJ1-2; v_call: TRBV7-9; clone_size: many
cdr3_nt: TGCGCCAGCAGCCCCGGGGGGACAGGGGCGGTCTATGGCTACACCTTC; cdr3_aa: CASSPGGTGAVYGYTF; d_call: TRBD1; j_call: TRBJ1-2; v_call: TRBV4-3; clone_size: many
cdr3_nt: TGTGCCAGCGGTACAGATAGGGGCACCGGGGAGCTGTTTTTT; cdr3_aa: CASGTDRGTGELFF; d_call: .; j_call: TRBJ2-2; v_call: TRBV6-2/TRBV6-3; clone_size: .
cdr3_nt: TGTGCCAGCAGCTCAATGTACGAGCAGTACTTC; cdr3_aa: CASSSMYEQYF; d_call: .; j_call: TRBJ2-7; v_call: TRBV11-2; clone_size: .
cdr3_nt: TGTGCCAGCAGTTACGAGGGCAGTTTCTACGAGCAGTACTTC; cdr3_aa: CASSYEGSFYEQYF; d_call: .; j_call: TRBJ2-7; v_call: TRBV6-5; clone_size: .
cdr3_nt: TGCAGCGTCGGGGGGGGGAGCTCCTACAATGAGCAGTTCTTC; cdr3_aa: CSVGGGSSYNEQFF; d_call: TRBD2; j_call: TRBJ2-1; v_call: TRBV29-1; clone_size: .
cdr3_nt: TGTGCCAGCAGCTTACCGGACAGGGCGATTGATACGCAGTATTTT; cdr3_aa: CASSLPDRAIDTQYF; d_call: TRBD1; j_call: TRBJ2-3; v_call: TRBV7-9; clone_size: few
cdr3_nt: TGTGCCAGCAGCCAAGAAGGCCTGGTGATCCACAATGAGCAGTTCTTC; cdr3_aa: CASSQEGLVIHNEQFF; d_call: .; j_call: TRBJ2-1; v_call: TRBV3-1; clone_size: .
cdr3_nt: TGTGCCAGCAGCCTTGGACTAGGCTCCTACAATGAGCAGTTCTTC; cdr3_aa: CASSLGLGSYNEQFF; d_call: TRBD2; j_call: TRBJ2-1; v_call: TRBV7-3; clone_size: few
cdr3_nt: TGTGCCAGTAGTTCGTACAGGGGTGGCAATCAGCCCCAGCATTTT; cdr3_aa: CASSSYRGGNQPQHF; d_call: TRBD1; j_call: TRBJ1-5; v_call: TRBV19; clone_size: few
cdr3_nt: TGTGCCAGCATAATTGGTTTGCCAGGATGGCCCCAGCATTTT; cdr3_aa: CASIIGLPGWPQHF; d_call: .; j_call: TRBJ1-5; v_call: TRBV27; clone_size: many
cdr3_nt: TGCGCCAGCAGTCAAATATCTTACAGGGGGGATCAGCCCCAGCATTTT; cdr3_aa: CASSQISYRGDQPQHF; d_call: TRBD1; j_call: TRBJ1-5; v_call: TRBV23-1; clone_size: .
cdr3_nt: TGCGCCAGCAGCTTCTCCGGGCCCCCTGGGGTTGAGACCCAGTACTTC; cdr3_aa: CASSFSGPPGVETQYF; d_call: .; j_call: TRBJ2-5; v_call: TRBV5-1; clone_size: many
cdr3_nt: TGTGCCAGCAGCCAAACAGGGGTTGACACCGGGGAGCTGTTTTTT; cdr3_aa: CASSQTGVDTGELFF; d_call: TRBD1; j_call: TRBJ2-2; v_call: TRBV7-8; clone_size: few
cdr3_nt: TGCGCCAGCAGCGCAGGGACAGGAGTGAACACTGAAGCTTTCTTT; cdr3_aa: CASSAGTGVNTEAFF; d_call: TRBD1; j_call: TRBJ1-1; v_call: TRBV5-1; clone_size: many
cdr3_nt: TGCAGTGCTGCCCTTGGACTAGTTAGGGGTGAGCAGTTCTTC; cdr3_aa: CSAALGLVRGEQFF; d_call: TRBD2; j_call: TRBJ2-1; v_call: TRBV20-1; clone_size: many
cdr3_nt: TGTGCCAGCAGTTTAGGTTTGGCTGAAGCTTTCTTT; cdr3_aa: CASSLGLAEAFF; d_call: .; j_call: TRBJ1-1; v_call: TRBV12-3/TRBV12-4; clone_size: many
cdr3_nt: TGTGCCAGCAGTGCCGGGACAGGGGCCCAGTATTTT; cdr3_aa: CASSAGTGAQYF; d_call: TRBD1; j_call: TRBJ2-3; v_call: TRBV25-1; clone_size: .
cdr3_nt: TGCGCCAGCAGCTCGACCGGGACAGGGGCCTCACCCCTCCACTTT; cdr3_aa: CASSSTGTGASPLHF; d_call: TRBD1; j_call: TRBJ1-6; v_call: TRBV5-1; clone_size: .
cdr3_nt: TGTGCCAGCAGTGTCCAAATGACCGGGACAGGGGGCCACGAGCAGTACTTC; cdr3_aa: CASSVQMTGTGGHEQYF; d_call: TRBD1; j_call: TRBJ2-7; v_call: TRBV2; clone_size: many
cdr3_nt: TGTGCCAGCAGCCGGTTTAGGAGCACTGAAGCTTTCTTT; cdr3_aa: CASSRFRSTEAFF; d_call: .; j_call: TRBJ1-1; v_call: TRBV7-6; clone_size: .